This T cell receptor (beta chain) derives from a study of blood T cell repertoires in COVID-19. Enrollees, roughly 18 to 90 years old, lived in 24 US areas. Grouping used clinical history reported by participants in a survey and questionnaire. The V and J ends lost 6 bases and 2 bases respectively, with 20 bases between them. The germline V gene encodes CDR1 MDHEN and CDR2 SYDVKM. The CDR3 has 17 amino acids. Authors' analysis steps: Reference gene primer amplification yielded estimated nucleated cell counts. Clones were sequenced by immunoSEQ multiplex PCR, and TCRdb holds only the in-frame ones, with some missing. V and J calls and clone size are given by that table; D and trimming were obtained from the DNA. The sample includes 300,000 to 350,000 clones, around 90% of them seen just once.

The chain has TRBV28 and TRBJ1-5; D gene unclear. This receptor was identified in a man aged 25 to 45 who had recovered from COVID-19. Sequenced sample: PBMCs or T cells enriched from blood (not recorded which). DNA for the CDR3: TGTGCCAGCAGAGTAAGAGACAACCGCTGGGGCAATCAGCCCCAGCATTTT. It is translated as CASRVRDNRWGNQPQHF.